The 28 T cell receptor beta chains below all came from one sample that was sequenced in a study of blood T cell repertoires in COVID-19 (dated by TCRdb to 2020 to 2022). The protocol used for the library was the immunoSEQ multiplex PCR assay. Not all clones reach the TCRdb copy of this immuneACCESS table, which keeps in-frame sequences only. Checked studies attribute under half of the gap to unresolved V genes and leave the rest unexplained. The sample data list under 250,000 clones, and about four fifths of these were observed just once. Approximately 4.4% of the sample is in the top ten clones. Sequenced material: peripheral blood. These receptors originate from a man aged 50 or older with active or convalescent COVID-19.

CDR3 coding DNA: TGTGCCACTAGCGGGGGCAGCTCCTACGAGCAGTACTTC. As protein: CATSGGSSYEQYF. V usage is TRBV12-3 or TRBV12-4 and J usage is TRBJ2-7; 10 positions match TRBD2. Trimming removed 10 bases from V and 0 bases from J; junction bases left unmatched: 3. The CDR3 runs 13 residues.

CDR3 in amino acids: CSVAEGAALGYTF. The CDR3 nucleotides are TGCAGCGTTGCCGAGGGGGCAGCACTTGGCTACACCTTC. This chain connects TRBV29-1 to TRBJ1-2; TRBD1 matches 7 bases. The CDR3 has 13 amino acids. V gave up 4 bases and J gave up 7 bases; unmatched junction bases: 9. Germline loops: CDR1 SQVTM, CDR2 ANQGSEA. The variable domain in full, completed from reference TRBV29-1 and TRBJ1-2, reads SAVISQKPSRDICQRGTSLTIQCQVDSQVTMMFWYRQQPGQSLTLIATANQGSEATYESGFVIDKFPISRPNLTFSTLTVSNMSPEDSSIYLCSVAEGAALGYTFGSGTRLTVV.

The sample holds one count of this clone. The rearrangement links TRBV6-6 to TRBJ2-7, with 9 bases fitting TRBD2. The germline V gene has CDR1 MNHNY and CDR2 SVGAGI (reference sequence). CDR3 length: 15 amino acids. After removal of 0 bases from V and 5 bases from J, the junction contained 5 bases not matched to a gene. CDR3 DNA: TGTGCCAGCAGTTACTCGCGGGGGGGATCAGACGAGCAGTACTTC. Translating it yields CASSYSRGGSDEQYF.

This clone was seen more than once but under ten times. This sequence joins TRBV15 and TRBJ1-4; D perhaps matches TRBD1 (5 bases). The CDR3 contains 16 residues. V was pared by 0 bases and J by 8 bases, with 16 bases between. The germline V gene has CDR1 LNHNV and CDR2 YYDKDF (reference sequence). The CDR3 nucleotides are TGTGCCACCAGCAGAGATCGCGCGGGACGAGGAGAAAAACTGTTTTTT. Amino acids: CATSRDRAGRGEKLFF.

The chain employs TRBV18 and TRBJ1-1; D is possibly TRBD1 (6 bases). The CDR3 has 15 residues. V lost 4 bases and J lost 7, with 19 bases in between. The germline gives CDR1 KGHSH, CDR2 LQKENI. CDR3 coding DNA: TGTGCCAGCTCACGTACCGCGGGGGCGCAGAGTGAAGCTTTCTTT. Residues: CASSRTAGAQSEAFF.

The chain joins TRBV20-1 to TRBJ2-7; 11 bases align to TRBD2. CDR1 is DFQATT and CDR2 is SNEGSKA in the germline V gene (reference sequence). The CDR3 is 15 amino acids. Losses at the gene ends were 3 bases for V and 3 bases for J; bases not matched to a gene: 7. CDR3 sequence (DNA): TGCAGTGCTAGTCGCCTAGCGGGGGGCCGCTACGAGCAGTACTTC. This encodes CSASRLAGGRYEQYF.

The rearrangement joins TRBV6-5 to TRBJ1-1, with TRBD1 identical over 7 bases. Trimming took 6 bases from V and 6 from J; bases not matched to a gene: 7. CDR3 length: 13 residues. The germline CDR1 and CDR2 sequences are MNHEY and SVGAGI. CDR3 loop: CASRTGLSAEAFF. The CDR3 DNA reads as TGTGCCAGCAGGACAGGGTTAAGCGCTGAAGCTTTCTTT.

This chain uses TRBV5-4 with TRBJ1-5; TRBD1 might be the D (6 bases). CDR1 SGHNT and CDR2 YYREEE come from the germline V gene (reference sequence). The CDR3 length is 15 residues. Trimming stripped 1 base from V and 4 bases from J, with 12 bases between. CDR3 residues: CASSLNGGQNQPQHF. CDR3 nucleotides: TGTGCCAGCAGCTTGAATGGGGGCCAGAATCAGCCCCAGCATTTT.

Here the CDR3 DNA reads TGTGCCAGCAGCTCTGGGACAGGGAAGAGCTCCTATAATTCACCCCTCCACTTT. Translating gives CASSSGTGKSSYNSPLHF. This chain joins TRBV12-1 and TRBJ1-6; the tabulated D call, TRBD1, remains unverified against the DNA. TRBV12-1 is given as a pseudogene. The CDR3 runs 18 residues.

The chain combines TRBV7-9 with TRBJ1-3; 9 bases fit TRBD1. V trimming: 5 bases; J trimming: 4 bases; junction bases outside the gene matches: 18. Per germline, CDR1 SEHNR and CDR2 FQNEAQ (reference sequence). This CDR3 is 19 amino acids long. CDR3 sequence (DNA): TGTGCCAGCAGCGGCCGGGACAGGGACCTTCCTCTGCTCGGAAACACCATATATTTT. Translating it yields CASSGRDRDLPLLGNTIYF.

The genes are TRBV3-1 (or the pseudogene TRBV3-2) and TRBJ2-1, with 9 positions matching TRBD2. CDR1 and CDR2 (germline): LGHDT, YNNKEL (reference sequence). Trimming took 0 bases from V and 9 from J; bases not matched to a gene: 6. The CDR3 has 15 residues. The CDR3 is CASSQEGGGVGEQFF. CDR3 sequence (DNA): TGTGCCAGCAGCCAAGAGGGCGGGGGGGTTGGTGAGCAGTTCTTC.

The CDR3 DNA reads as TGTGCCAGCAGTTTAGGGACAGGGGGTCAGCCCCAGCATTTT. The encoded protein is CASSLGTGGQPQHF. The genes are TRBV27 and TRBJ1-5; 11 nucleotides align to TRBD1. Germline CDR1 reads MNHEY; CDR2 reads SMNVEV (reference sequence). V lost 2 bases, J lost 6 bases, and 0 bases stayed unmatched. The CDR3 has 14 residues.

The chain employs TRBV9 and TRBJ2-2; maybe TRBD2 (7 bases). V dropped 6 bases and J dropped 5 bases, with 17 bases sitting between them. The germline gives CDR1 SGDLS, CDR2 YYNGEE. There are 15 residues in the CDR3. CDR3 sequence: CASTRGGGSTGELFF. CDR3 DNA: TGTGCCAGCACGAGGGGCGGGGGCAGTACCGGGGAGCTGTTTTTT. The entire variable domain, with the rest obtained from reference TRBV9 and TRBJ2-2, is as follows: DSGVTQTPKHLITATGQRVTLRCSPRSGDLSVYWYQQSLDQGLQFLIQYYNGEERAKGNILERFSAQQFPDLHSELNLSSLELGDSALYFCASTRGGGSTGELFFGEGSRLTVL.

This chain uses TRBV19 with TRBJ2-1, with 11 positions matching TRBD2. CDR3 length: 17 residues. The V and J ends lost 7 bases and 6 bases, in that order; junction bases with no gene match: 14. In germline, CDR1 is LNHDA, CDR2 SQIVND (reference sequence). As DNA, the CDR3 is TGTGCCAGTACCACGTGGGCTGAACTAGCGGGGGCCAATGAGCAGTTCTTC. This sequence encodes CASTTWAELAGANEQFF.

The chain is built from TRBV2 and TRBJ1-1; D unresolved. The CDR3 has 13 amino acids. The germline CDR1 and CDR2 sequences are SNHLY and FYNNEI. V shed 6 bases and J shed 6 bases, with 14 bases lying between them. CDR3 residues: CASRLGMFSEAFF. CDR3 bases: TGTGCCAGCAGACTAGGGATGTTTTCTGAAGCTTTCTTT.

The chain has TRBV19 and TRBJ2-7, with 12 positions matching TRBD1. This CDR3 has 14 residues. The trim removed 6 bases at V and 3 bases at J, leaving 3 bases unmatched. Germline-derived CDR1 and CDR2 are LNHDA and SQIVND (reference sequence). DNA for the CDR3: TGTGCCAGTAGCGGGACAGGGGGCGTCTACGAGCAGTACTTC. Translating it yields CASSGTGGVYEQYF.

The rearrangement joins TRBV28 to TRBJ2-7; TRBD1 agrees at 8 bases. V trimming: 4 bases; J trimming: 5 bases; junction bases outside the gene matches: 7. Germline-derived CDR1 and CDR2 are MDHEN and SYDVKM. The CDR3 length is 14 residues. In DNA form, the CDR3 reads TGTGCCAGCAGTTGGCAGGGGGCTCGGAACGAGCAGTACTTC. As protein: CASSWQGARNEQYF. Full variable domain (missing parts from reference TRBV28 and TRBJ2-7): DVKVTQSSRYLVKRTGEKVFLECVQDMDHENMFWYRQDPGLGLRLIYFSYDVKMKEKGDIPEGYSVSREKKERFSLILESASTNQTSMYLCASSWQGARNEQYFGPGTRLTVT.

CDR3 coding DNA: TGTGCCAGCACCTCGAGTCTAGCGGGGGGGACGCAGTATTTT. Translated, it gives CASTSSLAGGTQYF. This chain joins TRBV7-2 and TRBJ2-3; 12 nucleotides align to TRBD2. The CDR3 runs 14 residues. J was trimmed by 9 bases and V by 7 bases; bases with no gene match: 8. Germline assignment: CDR1 SGHTA and CDR2 FQGNSA.

This chain connects TRBV7-6 to TRBJ2-5; tentatively, D is TRBD2 (7 bases). Looked up from germline, CDR1 is SGHVS and CDR2 is FNYEAQ. V was shortened by 5 bases and J by 2 bases, with 18 bases between the two germline ends. The CDR3 runs to 16 residues. The CDR3 nucleotides read TGTGCCAGCAGCGCACACTTGGGGGGGCGACAAGAGACCCAGTACTTC. It yields the protein CASSAHLGGRQETQYF.

In the case of this clone: This may come from a read error, since a much larger clone is one base off. Other nucleotide sequences from this sample produce the same CDR3. This chain uses TRBV5-6 with TRBJ2-7; D gene ambiguous. The V and J ends lost 3 bases and 3 bases respectively, with 4 bases between them. Germline V gene data show CDR1 as SGHDT and CDR2 as YYEEEE. The CDR3 has 11 amino acids. This chain's CDR3 is CASSSSYEQYF. CDR3 in DNA: TGTGCCAGCAGCTCCAGCTACGAGCAGTACTTC.

The rearrangement joins TRBV14 to TRBJ2-5, with 8 positions matching TRBD2. Germline V lookup: CDR1 SGHDN, CDR2 FVKESK. V lost 4 bases, J lost 7 bases, and 8 bases stayed unmatched. The CDR3 extends over 14 amino acids. The CDR3 bases are TGTGCCAGCAGCCCAACTAGCGGCCAGGGGACCCAGTACTTC. Protein: CASSPTSGQGTQYF.

The chain combines TRBV7-2 with TRBJ2-5; a possible D gene is TRBD2 (7 bases). The germline V and J ends were trimmed by 5 bases and 8 bases, with 18 bases remaining between them. Germline CDR1 reads SGHTA; CDR2 reads FQGNSA. This CDR3 has 14 residues. The CDR3 here is CASSPGASGGTQYF. Here the CDR3 DNA reads TGTGCCAGCAGCCCGGGGGCTAGCGGTGGCACCCAGTACTTC.

The chain joins TRBV30 to TRBJ1-5; D call uncertain. In germline, CDR1 is GTSNPN, CDR2 SVGIG (reference sequence). This CDR3 region has 13 residues. Trimming took off 0 bases at V and 4 bases at J, with 7 bases between the two ends. The CDR3 reads CAWSVQLNQPQHF. The DNA for the CDR3 is TGTGCCTGGAGTGTACAATTGAATCAGCCCCAGCATTTT.

The J gene is TRBJ2-5, the V gene TRBV12-3 or TRBV12-4; unclear D gene. The CDR3 is made up of 11 amino acids. Trimming left V 5 bases short and J 5 bases short, with 6 bases between. In DNA form, the CDR3 reads TGTGCCAGCAGTCCTAAGGAGACCCAGTACTTC. The encoded protein is CASSPKETQYF.

The J gene is TRBJ1-2, the V gene TRBV6-4, with D uncertain. Between the trimmed V and J ends, which lost 4 bases and 2 bases, there was a span of 14 bases. This CDR3 region has 15 residues. Germline V CDR1 and CDR2: MRHNA, SNTAGT. DNA for the CDR3: TGTGCCAGCAGTGGGTCGATGGCGGTCAACTATGGCTACACCTTC. This encodes CASSGSMAVNYGYTF.

The chain recombines TRBV29-1 with TRBJ1-2; D call uncertain. CDR1 is SQVTM, CDR2 ANQGSEA, per germline. The CDR3 runs to 13 residues. The ends were cut back, 6 bases at V and 0 bases at J, with 11 bases in the middle. The CDR3 is CSVTVPANYGYTF. As DNA, the CDR3 is TGCAGCGTAACAGTACCAGCTAACTATGGCTACACCTTC. Drawing the rest from reference TRBV29-1 and TRBJ1-2, the complete variable domain is SAVISQKPSRDICQRGTSLTIQCQVDSQVTMMFWYRQQPGQSLTLIATANQGSEATYESGFVIDKFPISRPNLTFSTLTVSNMSPEDSSIYLCSVTVPANYGYTFGSGTRLTVV.

The gene calls are TRBV6-4 and TRBJ2-3, with a possible D match to TRBD2 (6 bases). Germline-derived CDR1 and CDR2 are MRHNA and SNTAGT. CDR3 size: 15 residues. Between the trimmed V and J ends, which lost 6 bases and 2 bases, there was a span of 15 bases. CDR3 coding DNA: TGTGCCAGCAGCCCAGACGGGAGCTACACAGATACGCAGTATTTT. Translation: CASSPDGSYTDTQYF.

The chain links TRBV2 to TRBJ2-7; the D gene is possibly TRBD2 (6 bases). The CDR3 runs to 14 residues. Germline V lookup: CDR1 SNHLY, CDR2 FYNNEI. V was clipped by 1 base and J by 2 bases, with 9 bases between them. CDR3 in DNA: TGTGCCAGCAGTGAAGACGGGGGTACCTACGAGCAGTACTTC. Translating gives CASSEDGGTYEQYF.